One TCR beta chain is described in this entry. Germline-derived CDR1 and CDR2 are SGHVS and FNYEAQ. The CDR3 is 13 amino acids. The germline V and J ends were trimmed by 1 base and 7 bases, with 8 bases remaining between them. The data originate from a study of technical replicates of blood from several donors. Method: immunoSEQ multiplex PCR; TCRdb's copy keeps in-frame clones and lacks some. The sample holds tens of thousands of clones, over 85% seen once. The sequenced sample was T cells isolated from PBMCs. This sequence was found in a human donor in good health. The chain recombines TRBV7-6 with TRBJ1-5; tentatively, D is TRBD1 (5 bases). CDR3 protein: CASSLGGRQPQHF. In DNA, the CDR3 is TGTGCCAGCAGCTTAGGGGGCCGCCAGCCCCAGCATTTT.